The 18 T cell receptor beta chains below all came from one sample that was sequenced in a study of blood T cell repertoires in COVID-19. The data were produced by immunoSEQ multiplex PCR, yet TCRdb's version contains in-frame clones alone and is incomplete. The sample contains 150,000 to 250,000 clones, around 75% of which appear only once. Material for sequencing was peripheral blood. These receptor sequences come from a woman aged 40 to 50 with COVID-19, enrolled during active disease.

The genes are TRBV15 and TRBJ2-7; 8 bases map to TRBD2. With V trimmed by 3 bases and J by 9 bases, 13 bases remained unmatched. In germline, CDR1 is LNHNV, CDR2 YYDKDF (reference sequence). This CDR3 region has 15 residues. For the CDR3, the DNA is TGTGCCACCAGCAGGTCCAGCGGGAGTTCGGTATTGCAGTACTTC. It is translated as CATSRSSGSSVLQYF.

CDR3 sequence reads: CATSRDRTAITDTQYF. The CDR3 DNA follows: TGTGCCACCAGCAGAGATAGGACAGCTATCACAGATACGCAGTATTTT. The V gene is TRBV15, the J gene TRBJ2-3; TRBD1 is a possible D gene (6 bases). Germline lookup yields CDR1 LNHNV and CDR2 YYDKDF (reference sequence). The CDR3 runs to 16 residues. Trimming cost V 0 bases and J 2 bases, with 12 bases left between them.

The V gene is TRBV10-3, the J gene TRBJ1-1, with TRBD1 matching over 7 bases. Germline values: CDR1 ENHRY, CDR2 SYGVKD. This CDR3 has 15 amino acids. The CDR3 region is CAIQRAGGTNTEAFF. For the CDR3, the DNA is TGTGCAATTCAACGTGCAGGGGGAACGAACACTGAAGCTTTCTTT.

The V and J genes are TRBV2 and TRBJ1-1, with D possibly being TRBD1 (5 bases). Deletions cut 4 bases from V and 5 bases from J, with 14 bases between. Germline assignment: CDR1 SNHLY and CDR2 FYNNEI. The CDR3 totals 14 residues. The CDR3 loop is CASSAVRGVTEAFF. CDR3 DNA: TGTGCCAGCAGTGCGGTCCGGGGGGTGACTGAAGCTTTCTTT.

The chain couples TRBV5-1 to TRBJ2-7; maybe TRBD1 (7 bases). The CDR3 has 15 amino acids. Germline V gene sequence: CDR1 SGHRS, CDR2 YFSETQ. V gave up 3 bases and J gave up 3 bases, with 16 bases separating them. CDR3: CASSWRTGEDYEQYF. CDR3 sequence (DNA): TGCGCCAGCAGCTGGCGCACAGGGGAGGACTACGAGCAGTACTTC.

This clone was detected only once. The chain carries TRBV2 and TRBJ2-2; 7 nucleotides align to TRBD1. V shed 8 bases, J shed 3 bases, and the junction held 9 bases outside the gene matches. This CDR3 region has 15 residues. CDR1 is SNHLY and CDR2 is FYNNEI in the germline V gene. CDR3 region: CASSGTASDTGELFF. The DNA for the CDR3 is TGTGCCAGCTCCGGGACAGCCTCCGACACCGGGGAGCTGTTTTTT.

The CDR3 loop reads CASSNMNRVGNIQYF. The CDR3 DNA reads as TGTGCCAGCAGTAATATGAACAGGGTCGGGAACATTCAGTACTTC. The chain carries TRBV11-2 and TRBJ2-4, with D perhaps matching TRBD1 (6 bases). Germline CDR1 is SGHAT and CDR2 is FQNNGV. Trimming pared 6 bases from V and 7 bases from J, leaving 19 bases between. The CDR3 is 15 residues long.

In its sample, this clone was seen many times. The chain has TRBV6-5 and TRBJ1-1; D gene unclear. CDR3 length: 12 residues. Germline lookup yields CDR1 MNHEY and CDR2 SVGAGI. V gave up 4 bases and J gave up 5 bases, with 8 bases separating them. The CDR3 nucleotides are TGTGCCAGCAGTTCCCCGGGGACTGAAGCTTTCTTT. Its translation: CASSSPGTEAFF.

This clone was seen once. The genes are TRBV5-6 and TRBJ1-5, with 9 bases fitting TRBD1. The CDR3 loop spans 14 amino acids. Germline loops: CDR1 SGHDT, CDR2 YYEEEE. Trimming cost V 4 bases and J 5 bases; bases outside gene matches: 4. The CDR3 loop is CASSLGQGYQPQHF. The CDR3 coding sequence is TGTGCCAGCAGCCTGGGACAGGGTTATCAGCCCCAGCATTTT.

This clone was observed a handful of times. The J gene is TRBJ2-1, the V gene TRBV9, with TRBD2 matching 7 bases. CDR3 length: 16 amino acids. Germline V gives CDR1 SGDLS, CDR2 YYNGEE. The J segment lost 9 bases and the V segment lost 3 bases, leaving 15 bases of the junction unmatched. The CDR3 DNA is TGTGCCAGCAGCGACTCCTCTAGCGGAGAAGGGAGTGAGCAGTTCTTC. Translating gives CASSDSSSGEGSEQFF.

The J gene is TRBJ2-7, the V gene TRBV6-5, with 8 bases identical to TRBD1. Germline assignment: CDR1 MNHEY and CDR2 SVGAGI. Losses at the gene ends were 4 bases for V and 2 bases for J; bases not matched to a gene: 4. The CDR3 has 14 residues. The CDR3 nucleotides read TGTGCCAGCAGTTGGGCGGACAGGGCCTACGAGCAGTACTTC. Residues: CASSWADRAYEQYF.

The J gene is TRBJ2-2, the V gene TRBV12-3 or TRBV12-4; no definite D call. Trimming cost V 1 base and J 6 bases, with 6 bases left between them. This CDR3 is 13 amino acids long. CDR3 in amino acids: CASSLETSGELFF. The CDR3 nucleotides read TGTGCCAGCAGTTTAGAAACTTCCGGGGAGCTGTTTTTT.

This CDR3 reads CASSPGQGMDIQYF. Here the CDR3 DNA reads TGTGCCAGCTCACCAGGGCAGGGTATGGACATTCAGTACTTC. V is TRBV18 and J is TRBJ2-4; a weak D match, TRBD1 (5 bases). V was clipped by 2 bases and J by 8 bases, with 13 bases between them. The CDR3 has 14 amino acids. The germline CDR1 and CDR2 sequences are KGHSH and LQKENI.

V is TRBV6-5 and J is TRBJ1-3; a possible D gene is TRBD1 (5 bases). The CDR3 sequence is 12 residues long. CDR1 MNHEY and CDR2 SVGAGI come from the germline V gene. The ends were cut back, 5 bases at V and 4 bases at J, with 6 bases in the middle. The CDR3 loop is CASSRGGNTIYF. CDR3 DNA: TGTGCCAGCAGTCGGGGGGGAAACACCATATATTTT.

This rearrangement joins TRBV20-1 to TRBJ1-3; D is ambiguous. Per germline, CDR1 DFQATT and CDR2 SNEGSKA (reference sequence). This CDR3 spans 11 amino acids. The ends were cut back, 2 bases at V and 4 bases at J, with 3 bases in the middle. CDR3 region: CSARTGNTIYF. The DNA of the CDR3 is TGCAGTGCTAGAACAGGAAACACCATATATTTT.

The V and J genes are TRBV6-5 and TRBJ1-4, with D perhaps TRBD1 (5 bases). CDR1 and CDR2 (germline): MNHEY, SVGAGI. This CDR3 has 15 residues. Between the trimmed V and J ends, which lost 6 bases and 2 bases, there was a span of 13 bases. CDR3 amino acids: CASRRRDFTNEKLFF. The CDR3 region has the DNA TGTGCCAGCAGGCGCCGGGACTTCACTAATGAAAAACTGTTTTTT.

V is TRBV25-1 and J is TRBJ2-1; 10 bases agree with TRBD1. Trimming took 4 bases from V and 9 from J; bases not matched to a gene: 9. Germline loops: CDR1 MGHDK, CDR2 SYGVNS. The CDR3 has 15 amino acids. The CDR3 loop reads CASSGDRGEVSEQFF. The CDR3 DNA reads TGTGCCAGCAGTGGGGACAGGGGCGAAGTCTCTGAGCAGTTCTTC.

The rearrangement joins TRBV5-1 to TRBJ2-3, with 14 nucleotides matching TRBD2. The CDR3 runs 19 residues. J was trimmed by 0 bases and V by 5 bases; bases with no gene match: 11. Looked up from germline, CDR1 is SGHRS and CDR2 is YFSETQ. CDR3: CASRPSGTSGGISTDTQYF. DNA for the CDR3: TGCGCCAGCAGACCATCCGGGACTAGCGGGGGTATTAGCACAGATACGCAGTATTTT.